The entry below describes one T cell receptor beta chain. Its antigen is currently not known. There are no base qualities to consult, and no much larger clone falls within one base. Synthetic TCR analog templates were spiked into each PCR to estimate absolute template abundance from read counts. The immunoSEQ assay was used to amplify TCRbeta CDR3 regions from genomic DNA with bias-controlled V and J gene primers. Sequencing of rearranged TCRbeta segments was done at approximately 20X coverage. The authors processed their data as follows. Sequencing errors were corrected by clustering, and CDR3s were annotated against IMGT so that V, D and J genes could be assigned. Downstream analyses used only productive TCRbeta rearrangements and left out out-of-frame or stop-codon sequences. Clonality was computed as one minus Shannon entropy normalized by the log of the number of unique productive sequences. Fisher's exact test with Benjamini-Hochberg correction, at a threshold of adjusted p below 0.01, was used to find clones that differed between time points or between blood and tumor. This is the immuneACCESS table as TCRdb keeps it, with only in-frame sequences that have V and J called. A part of the clones is gone; compared with another copy, unresolved V genes explain less than half, and the rest is unexplained. The V and J calls and clone size were taken over from that table, and D and trimming were inferred from the DNA. This sample gives around 40,000 clones in total; about 89% of them show up just once. The ten largest clones capture around 1.8% of the sample.

Counted from cysteine to phenylalanine, this CDR3 has 13 amino acids. Only CDR3 DNA remains: 39 bases, in frame from the first base. CDR1 and CDR2 are read off the germline V gene (reference sequence) as LNHDA and SQIVND. V is trimmed back by 3 bases and J by 6 bases, and the junction contains 4 bases that no gene match accounts for. The entry originates in a study of PD-L1 blockade in urothelial cancer (dated by TCRdb to about 2017). Describing the broader study: Every patient began therapy around 2014 and was given atezolizumab 1,200 mg intravenously every 3 weeks. About 90% of the roughly 29 patients were males with bladder-origin urothelial cancer, and about two thirds of the roughly 30 reported a prior smoking history. An ECOG performance status of 0 or 1 was recorded for the patients, and 0 to 3 prior chemotherapy regimens had been received by the patients. Blood samples were analyzed at two time points: 3 weeks after treatment start (second dose) and 6 weeks after treatment start. Blood samples gave a median of about 140,000 T cells and tens of thousands of unique TCRs, with a median clonality of 0.080. An exploratory multi-omic analysis was conducted of the somatic, immune and clinical correlates of response to PD-L1 blockade with atezolizumab in urothelial cancer. Pretreatment tumor samples and matched peripheral blood, collected serially before and after atezolizumab treatment, underwent TCR sequencing. Progression-free survival longer than 6 months counted as durable clinical benefit, and TCR features were additionally tested against both progression-free and overall survival. In the same patients, whole exome sequencing and RNA sequencing of pretreatment tumors were performed in addition to TCR sequencing. Some ten patients reached durable clinical benefit, while some 20 patients did not. Pretreatment blood TCR-seq was available for under 35 patients, at least one posttreatment blood collection was obtained for some 24 patients, and tumor TCR-seq was available for some 24 patients.

What the authors observed across the whole study: Small sample size (n of about 30) and many exploratory analyses mean the results are intended to be hypothesis-generating. Improved progression-free and overall survival was found to be associated with pretreatment peripheral blood TCR clonality below the median. Among patients with durable benefit, tumor-associated TCR clones showed greater expansion in peripheral blood 3 weeks after treatment started (n of about 20, p = 0.022).

The cohort included under 35 patients with locally advanced or metastatic urothelial carcinoma who were treated at Memorial Sloan Kettering on a trial protocol. Peripheral blood mononuclear cells were collected pretreatment and during treatment, with between 1 and 8 total time points obtained per patient. The Qiagen DNeasy Blood extraction kit was used to purify genomic DNA from total PBMCs and tumor samples. PBMCs were collected pretreatment and during treatment, and were isolated and stored as previously described. The sequence was obtained from a man aged 60 to 69 with urothelial cancer. Sequenced material: PBMCs, taken around atezolizumab (anti-PD-L1) treatment. Here the chain combines TRBV19 and TRBJ2-5; 7 bases in the junction line up with TRBD1. The CDR3 sequence is CASSIDREKTQYF. At the DNA level, the sequence is TGTGCCAGTAGTATTGACAGGGAAAAGACCCAGTACTTC.